This TCR beta chain emerged from a study of shared clonotypes between healthy human individuals. Findings of the study overall: Sorted-subset samples were not fully sequenced, rarefaction indicated. A small donor pool kept down the genetic and exposure-history diversity that was represented.

As concerns this clone: Antigen: not known.

The method was immunoSEQ multiplex PCR; TCRdb's version includes in-frame clones alone and lacks a portion of them. The sample records about 2 million clones, 95% being singletons. CD45RA+ naive and CD45RA-negative memory subsets were separated from CD4+ cells. The CDR3 consists of 13 residues. CDR1 and CDR2 (germline): SGHTA, FQGNSA. The ends lost 5 bases at V and 5 bases at J; junction bases unmatched: 2. Sample: naive CD4+ T cells sorted from blood. The subset was: CD45RA+ positively selected. The chain joins TRBV7-2 to TRBJ1-2, with 10 positions matching TRBD1. The source of this sequence is a man aged 18 to 30 in good health. This CDR3 is CASSGQGEYGYTF. For the CDR3, the DNA is TGTGCCAGCAGCGGACAGGGGGAGTATGGCTACACCTTC.